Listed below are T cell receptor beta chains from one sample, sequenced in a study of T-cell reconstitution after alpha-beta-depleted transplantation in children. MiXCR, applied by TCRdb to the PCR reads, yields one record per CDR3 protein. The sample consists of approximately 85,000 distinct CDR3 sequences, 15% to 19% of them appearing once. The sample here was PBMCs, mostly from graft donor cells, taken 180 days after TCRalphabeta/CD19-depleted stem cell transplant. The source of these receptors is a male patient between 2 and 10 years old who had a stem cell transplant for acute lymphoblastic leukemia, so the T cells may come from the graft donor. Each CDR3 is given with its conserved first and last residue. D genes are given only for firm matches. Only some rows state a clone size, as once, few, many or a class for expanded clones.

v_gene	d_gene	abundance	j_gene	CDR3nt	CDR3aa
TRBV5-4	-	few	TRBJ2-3	TGTGCCAGCAGCCCGGAACTCTTATCGGGTGCAGATACGCAGTATTTT	CASSPELLSGADTQYF
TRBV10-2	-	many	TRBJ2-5	TGCGCCAGCAGCCAGGTACAAGAGACCCAGTACTTC	CASSQVQETQYF
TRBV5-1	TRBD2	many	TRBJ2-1	TGCGCCAGCAGCCCGGGGGGCAATGAGCAGTTCTTC	CASSPGGNEQFF
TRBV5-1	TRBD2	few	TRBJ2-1	TGCGCCAGCAGCTTTTCACTAGCGGGGGCGAATGAGCAGTTCTTC	CASSFSLAGANEQFF
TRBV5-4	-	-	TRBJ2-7	TGTGCCAGCAGCGTCGACCCCTACGAGCAGTACTTC	CASSVDPYEQYF
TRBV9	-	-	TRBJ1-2	TGTGCCAGCAGCGTAGGCGAGAAACTTAACTATGGCTACACCTTC	CASSVGEKLNYGYTF
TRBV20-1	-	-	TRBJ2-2	TGCAGTGCCAGGGATTCTGTCACCGGGGAGCTGTTTTTT	CSARDSVTGELFF
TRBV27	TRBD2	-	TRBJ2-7	TGTGCCAGCAGCTCCTTAGCGGGGGCCGCCACCTACGAGCAGTACTTC	CASSSLAGAATYEQYF
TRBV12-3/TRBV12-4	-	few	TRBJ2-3	TGTGCCAGCAGTTTTCGGGGGACTAGCACAGATACGCAGTATTTT	CASSFRGTSTDTQYF
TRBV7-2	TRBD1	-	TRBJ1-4	TGTGCCAGCAGGTTAGGGACAGCAACTAATGAAAAACTGTTTTTT	CASRLGTATNEKLFF
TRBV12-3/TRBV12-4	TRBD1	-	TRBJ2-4	TGTGCCAGCAGTCCACTCGACAGGGCCCTTCAGTACTTC	CASSPLDRALQYF
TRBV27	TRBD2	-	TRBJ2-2	TGTGCCAGCAGTTTTGAGGGCGGGGGAGGGGAGCTGTTTTTT	CASSFEGGGGELFF
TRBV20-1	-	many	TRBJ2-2	TGCAGTGCTAGAGTTAAAGAGAACACCGGGGAGCTGTTTTTT	CSARVKENTGELFF
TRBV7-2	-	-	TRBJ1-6	TGTGCCAGCAGCTTAGCTGGCGGCACAGGAGGTTCACCCCTCCACTTT	CASSLAGGTGGSPLHF
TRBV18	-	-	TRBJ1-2	TGTGCCAGCTCACCAAACAGGGACACTCGAAACTATGGCTACACCTTC	CASSPNRDTRNYGYTF
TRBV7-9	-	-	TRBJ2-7	TGTGCCAGCAGCTCGAGCGACCCATTGACCTACGAGCAGTACTTC	CASSSSDPLTYEQYF
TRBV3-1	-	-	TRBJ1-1	TGTGCCAGCAGCCAACAGGGGTTGGAAGCTTTCTTT	CASSQQGLEAFF
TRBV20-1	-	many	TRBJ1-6	TGCAGTGCTAGAGAGCAGGGAGACGCACCCCTCCACTTT	CSAREQGDAPLHF
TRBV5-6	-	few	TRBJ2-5	TGTGCCAGCAGCTTGGGACACGGAGAGACCCAGTACTTC	CASSLGHGETQYF
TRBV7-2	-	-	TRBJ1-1	TGTGCCAGCAGCTTAGCCCCTCCCTTTCTCGGGAGAGGGAACACTGAAGCTTTCTTT	CASSLAPPFLGRGNTEAFF
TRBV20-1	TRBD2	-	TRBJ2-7	TGCAGTGCTGAAGGGGCTAGCGGGGGCTACGAGCAGTACTTC	CSAEGASGGYEQYF
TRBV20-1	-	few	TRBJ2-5	TGCAGTGCTAGAGATCACGTGGGGGGAAGAGAGACCCAGTACTTC	CSARDHVGGRETQYF
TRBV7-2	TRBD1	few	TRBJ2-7	TGTGCCAGCAGCTTGAGGACAGGGTATGACGAGCAGTACTTC	CASSLRTGYDEQYF
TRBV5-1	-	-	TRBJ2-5	TGCGCCAGCAGGGACCGCGGCGGGACCCAGTACTTC	CASRDRGGTQYF
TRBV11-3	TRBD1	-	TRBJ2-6	TGTGCCAGCAGCCCAGGGGGCGCTTCCGGGGCCAACGTCCTGACTTTC	CASSPGGASGANVLTF
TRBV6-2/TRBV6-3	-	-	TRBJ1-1	TGTGCCAGCAGCTCTCCCCTCTCAGGTGGCACTGAAGCTTTCTTT	CASSSPLSGGTEAFF
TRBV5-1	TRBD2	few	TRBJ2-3	TGCGCCAGCGGAGGACTAGCGGGACTTCGGGGAGATACGCAGTATTTT	CASGGLAGLRGDTQYF
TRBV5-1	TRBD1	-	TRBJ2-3	TGCGCCAGCAAGGGGACAGGAAGCACAGATACGCAGTATTTT	CASKGTGSTDTQYF
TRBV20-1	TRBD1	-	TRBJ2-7	TGCAGTGCTCCCCGGGTCAGGGGGCTCGAGCAGTACTTC	CSAPRVRGLEQYF
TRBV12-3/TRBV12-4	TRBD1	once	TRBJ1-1	TGTGCCAGCAGCCCCAGGACAGGGAGCACTGAAGCTTTCTTT	CASSPRTGSTEAFF
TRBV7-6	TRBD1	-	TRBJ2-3	TGTGCCAGCAGCAACCGGGACAGGATACTGGATACGCAGTATTTT	CASSNRDRILDTQYF
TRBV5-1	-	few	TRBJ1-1	TGCGCCAGCAGCGGGGGCCTGGACACTGAAGCTTTCTTT	CASSGGLDTEAFF
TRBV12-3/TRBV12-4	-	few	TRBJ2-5	TGTGCCAGCAGTTTGAGGACAGGCGGGGGCCTGGAGACCCAGTACTTC	CASSLRTGGGLETQYF
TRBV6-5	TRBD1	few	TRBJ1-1	TGTGCCAGCAGTTACTCGACAGGGGCTCCATTGAACACTGAAGCTTTCTTT	CASSYSTGAPLNTEAFF
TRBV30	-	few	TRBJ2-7	TGTGCCCAAAGAGGCGGTCCCTACGAGCAGTACTTC	CAQRGGPYEQYF
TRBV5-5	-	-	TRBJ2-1	TGTGCCAGCAGCTTGGGCGGGGACTCCTACAATGAGCAGTTCTTC	CASSLGGDSYNEQFF
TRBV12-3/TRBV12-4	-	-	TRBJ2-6	TGTGCCAGCACCATCGACAGGCAGTCTGGGGCCAACGTCCTGACTTTC	CASTIDRQSGANVLTF
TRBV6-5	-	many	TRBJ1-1	TGTGCCAGCAGTTACTCGTACGGGGGCGCGAACACTGAAGCTTTCTTT	CASSYSYGGANTEAFF
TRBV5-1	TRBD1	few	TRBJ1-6	TGCGCCAGCAGCTCGAACAGCCGGGACAGCAATTCACCCCTCCACTTT	CASSSNSRDSNSPLHF
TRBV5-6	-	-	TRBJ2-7	TGTGCCAGCAGCCAGGGGGGCGGGGGTCTTAGCTCCTACGAGCAGTACTTC	CASSQGGGGLSSYEQYF
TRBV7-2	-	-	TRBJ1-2	TGTGCCAGCAGCCCAGCGGGGGCCCTGGGTGGCTACACCTTC	CASSPAGALGGYTF
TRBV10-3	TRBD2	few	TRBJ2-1	TGTGCCATCGGGGAGACTAGCTTGTGGGAGCAGTTCTTC	CAIGETSLWEQFF
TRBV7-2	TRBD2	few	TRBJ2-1	TGTGCCAGCAGCTCCAGACTAGCGGGGATAGCCTACAATGAGCAGTTCTTC	CASSSRLAGIAYNEQFF
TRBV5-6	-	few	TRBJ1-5	TGTGCCAGCAGCTTGTTACGGTTCAATCAGCCCCAGCATTTT	CASSLLRFNQPQHF
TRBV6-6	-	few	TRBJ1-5	TGTGCCAGCAGCCGCGGGACAAGTAGCAATCAGCCCCAGCATTTT	CASSRGTSSNQPQHF
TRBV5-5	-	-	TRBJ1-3	TGTGCCAGCAGCTTGCCAGGGGCGCTTGGAAACACCATATATTTT	CASSLPGALGNTIYF
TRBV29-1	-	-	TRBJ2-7	TGCAGCGTTGTGAAGGGCTACGAGCAGTACTTC	CSVVKGYEQYF
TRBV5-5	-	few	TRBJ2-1	TGTGCCAGCAGCTTGGGCGAGGGGCCCGCTGGCAATGAGCAGTTCTTC	CASSLGEGPAGNEQFF